This TCR beta chain was recovered during a study of blood T cell repertoires in COVID-19. About the study: The origin of the acute and convalescent COVID-19 samples was the United States, Italy and Spain.

The repertoire was sequenced with immunoSEQ multiplex PCR; TCRdb's copy has only in-frame clones and lacks some. The sample holds about 110,000 clones, roughly 70% seen once. V lost 1 base to trimming and J lost 8 bases, with 16 bases between them. The CDR3 consists of 15 residues. Looked up from germline, CDR1 is KGHDR and CDR2 is SFDVKD. Sequenced material: peripheral blood. The chain joins TRBV24-1 to TRBJ1-2; D gene unclear. The source of this sequence is a woman aged 40 to 55 with acute or convalescent COVID-19. The CDR3: CATSDFVGRNGGYTF. DNA for the CDR3: TGTGCCACCAGTGATTTTGTTGGGCGCAATGGCGGCTACACCTTC.